A single sample gave rise to the 25 T cell receptor beta chains below, sequenced in a study of molecular identifiers for immune sequencing clone quantification. One entry per CDR3 protein results from TCRdb running MiXCR on the PCR reads. The sample carries hundreds of thousands of distinct CDR3 sequences, about a quarter recorded once. Sequencing was done on a sample of naive CD8+ T cells from blood, with Jurkat cell RNA spiked in. Specified subset: FACS-sorted CD8+CD4-CCR7+CD45RA+ naive T cells. All receptors derive from a human donor in good health. Some libraries in this study had Jurkat cell RNA spiked in.

Note on this clonotype: Compared with germline, one end of the junction differs, possibly owing to a read error. The chain uses TRBV7-2 and TRBJ2-7; the match to TRBD2 covers 8 bases. CDR3 size: 14 residues. The germline V gene encodes CDR1 SGHTA and CDR2 FQGNSA. The CDR3 nucleotides read TGTGCCCGCAGCTTAACCGCTAGCGGGCCCGGGCAGTGCTTC. Its translation: CARSLTASGPGQCF.

This chain connects TRBV12-3 or TRBV12-4 to TRBJ2-7, with D possibly called TRBD1 or TRBD2 (6 bases each). V dropped 3 bases and J dropped 4 bases, with 19 bases sitting between them. This CDR3 region has 16 residues. CDR3 in DNA: TGTGCCAGCAGTTTTATCGGGGGCCAAACCCATTACGAGCAGTACTTC. Its translation: CASSFIGGQTHYEQYF.

This clonotype was seen many times. The chain is built from TRBV7-9 and TRBJ2-3; the D gene is possibly TRBD1 (6 bases). The germline V gene has CDR1 SEHNR and CDR2 FQNEAQ (reference sequence). V was pared by 4 bases and J by 0 bases, with 11 bases between. The CDR3 is 15 amino acids. The CDR3 region has the DNA TGTGCCAGCAGCTGGAGACAGGATAGCACAGATACGCAGTATTTT. Translated: CASSWRQDSTDTQYF.

With regard to this clonotype: The CDR3 ends on some other residue instead of the conserved phenylalanine or tryptophan, so this is likely a read error. Here the CDR3 reads CASSIRTGEQYL. CDR3 DNA sequence: TGTGCCAGTAGTATACGGACAGGCGAGCAGTACCTC. V is TRBV19 and J is TRBJ2-7, with 7 bases matching TRBD1. With V trimmed by 2 bases and J by 6 bases, 1 base remained unmatched. This CDR3 has 12 amino acids. From germline, CDR1 is LNHDA and CDR2 SQIVND (reference sequence).

This clonotype was detected many times. This chain links TRBV28 with TRBJ2-7; D uncertain. Trimming took off 10 bases at V and 1 base at J, with 14 bases between the two ends. This CDR3 is 13 amino acids long. The V gene's germline CDR1 is MDHEN and CDR2 SYDVKM. The CDR3 sequence is CAIGPSYSYEQYF. In DNA form, the CDR3 reads TGTGCCATAGGCCCTTCTTATTCCTACGAGCAGTACTTC.

This clonotype was detected many times. The J gene is TRBJ1-1, the V gene TRBV29-1; D unclear. Trimming shortened V by 4 bases and J by 4 bases, and 13 bases separated the two germline ends. The CDR3 totals 13 residues. Germline CDR1 and CDR2: SQVTM and ANQGSEA. The CDR3 coding sequence is TGCAGCGTTGTCGGGCCAGTGAGCACTGAAGCTTTCTTT. Translating it yields CSVVGPVSTEAFF.

A note on this clonotype: At one of its ends the junction is not consistent with the germline gene, which may arise from a read error. The chain uses TRBV20-1 and TRBJ1-1, with D possibly TRBD1 on 6 matching bases. This CDR3 contains 15 residues. CDR1 is DFQATT, CDR2 SNEGSKA, per germline (reference sequence). This CDR3 reads CSANDRTVMNTEALF. CDR3 nucleotide sequence: TGCAGTGCAAACGACCGGACAGTAATGAACACTGAGGCTCTCTTT.

Concerning this clonotype itself: This clone may be a read error of a much larger clone one base away. The chain carries TRBV30 and TRBJ2-7, with 10 nucleotides matching TRBD1. This CDR3 has 13 residues. Germline lookup yields CDR1 GTSNPN and CDR2 SVGIG (reference sequence). The CDR3 protein is CAWSPGQGYEQCF. Written as DNA, the CDR3 is TGTGCCTGGAGCCCGGGACAGGGGTATGAGCAGTGCTTC.

For this clonotype: This could be a read error, since a much larger clone is one nucleotide away. The chain uses TRBV6-5 and TRBJ2-5, with D hard to call. This CDR3 is 12 amino acids long. Germline CDR1 and CDR2: MNHEY and SVGAGI. The CDR3 loop reads CSSSSEAETQYF. Written as DNA, the CDR3 is TGTTCCAGCAGTTCAGAAGCGGAGACCCAGTACTTC.

This rearrangement joins TRBV2 to TRBJ1-5; 7 bases line up with TRBD1. Per germline, CDR1 SNHLY and CDR2 FYNNEI. The CDR3 is 12 amino acids. The ends lost 6 bases at V and 5 bases at J; junction bases unmatched: 1. For the CDR3, the DNA is TGTGCCAGCAGCCAGGGGGATCAGCCCCAGCATTTT. Translated, it gives CASSQGDQPQHF. The whole variable domain, filled in from reference TRBV2 and TRBJ1-5, reads EPEVTQTPSHQVTQMGQEVILRCVPISNHLYFYWYRQILGQKVEFLVSFYNNEISEKSEIFDDQFSVERPDGSNFTLKIRSTKLEDSAMYFCASSQGDQPQHFGDGTRLSIL.

This clonotype was seen a few times. The chain links TRBV19 to TRBJ1-1; D ambiguous. The CDR3 is made up of 14 amino acids. Trimming shortened V by 6 bases and J by 6 bases, and 17 bases separated the two germline ends. Looked up from germline, CDR1 is LNHDA and CDR2 is SQIVND (reference sequence). The CDR3 sequence is CASRGIVSPPEAFF. The CDR3 bases are TGTGCCAGTAGGGGAATAGTATCTCCCCCTGAAGCTTTCTTT.

The chain couples TRBV12-3 or TRBV12-4 to TRBJ1-1; possible D gene TRBD1, 5 bases. Trimming removed 6 bases from V and 0 bases from J, with 20 bases in between. The CDR3 has 17 amino acids. CDR3 sequence reads: CASSSSRGPRLNTEAFF. Written as DNA, the CDR3 is TGTGCCAGCAGCTCTTCCCGGGGCCCTAGATTGAACACTGAAGCTTTCTTT.

This clonotype was seen a few times. This rearrangement joins TRBV7-6 to TRBJ2-7, with 8 bases aligning to TRBD1. CDR1 is SGHVS and CDR2 is FNYEAQ in the germline V gene. This CDR3 is 16 amino acids long. The V gene end was trimmed by 0 bases and the J gene end by 2 bases; junction bases not matched to a gene: 6. The CDR3 loop reads CASSLAQGALAYEQYF. Written as DNA, the CDR3 is TGTGCCAGCAGCTTAGCGCAGGGGGCGCTTGCCTACGAGCAGTACTTC.

This clonotype was recorded a few times. The rearrangement uses TRBV27 and TRBJ1-5; D gene unclear. The CDR3 is made up of 14 amino acids. The V end lost 5 bases, the J end lost 7 bases, and 15 bases lay between the germline ends. Germline V gene sequence: CDR1 MNHEY, CDR2 SMNVEV (reference sequence). The CDR3, as DNA: TGTGCCAGCAGTCATGGATATCCGGGCCAGCCCCAGCATTTT. This encodes CASSHGYPGQPQHF.

This clonotype was detected only once. A single base separates this from a much larger clone, so it may be a read error. V gene TRBV29-1 combines with J gene TRBJ1-3; D is ambiguous. The CDR3 spans 15 residues. V was cut by 4 bases and J by 3 bases, with 16 bases left in between. Germline-derived CDR1 and CDR2 are SQVTM and ANQGSEA. CDR3 sequence reads: CSVGGVGGSGNTIYF. As DNA, the CDR3 is TGCAGCGTTGGGGGTGTAGGCGGGAGTGGAAACACCATATATTTT.

This clonotype appeared many times. V usage is TRBV7-2 and J usage is TRBJ2-1; D not certain. This CDR3 spans 15 amino acids. Trimming took off 5 bases at V and 8 bases at J, with 19 bases between the two ends. Germline-derived CDR1 and CDR2 are SGHTA and FQGNSA. The CDR3 region has the DNA TGTGCCAGCAGCCTAGTGGTAGTCGCTGGGTATGAGCAGTTCTTC. Translating it yields CASSLVVVAGYEQFF.

This clonotype came up many times. The chain combines TRBV5-1 with TRBJ2-7; D not resolved. Per the germline V gene, CDR1 is SGHRS and CDR2 is YFSETQ. Trimming shortened V by 3 bases and J by 3 bases, and 13 bases separated the two germline ends. This CDR3 region has 14 residues. CDR3 coding DNA: TGCGCCAGCAGCTCTGGAAGGGCCAGCTACGAGCAGTACTTC. This sequence encodes CASSSGRASYEQYF.

The chain uses TRBV19 and TRBJ1-1; no clear D gene. This CDR3 has 11 amino acids. V lost 2 bases to trimming and J lost 7 bases, with 5 bases between them. The germline CDR1 and CDR2 sequences are LNHDA and SQIVND (reference sequence). DNA of the CDR3: TGTGCCAGTAGTATATTCCGTGAAGCTTTCTTT. This codes for CASSIFREAFF.

V and J are TRBV9 and TRBJ2-5, with D perhaps TRBD1 (6 bases). CDR1 and CDR2 (germline): SGDLS, YYNGEE. V lost 3 bases and J lost 2, with 14 bases in between. The CDR3 loop spans 15 amino acids. The CDR3 is CASSGLDSPQETQYF. In nucleotides, the CDR3 is TGTGCCAGCAGCGGGCTGGACAGTCCACAAGAGACCCAGTACTTC.

J is TRBJ2-7 and V is TRBV12-3 or TRBV12-4, with D perhaps being TRBD1 or TRBD2 (5 bases each). The CDR3 is 14 amino acids. Trimming cost V 6 bases and J 1 base, with 13 bases left between them. The CDR3 region has the DNA TGTGCCAGCAGCTCCGGGGCGAGGTCCTACGAGCAGTACTTC. This encodes CASSSGARSYEQYF.

The chain has TRBV4-1 and TRBJ2-3, with D unclear. Trimming shortened V by 4 bases and J by 4 bases, and 18 bases separated the two germline ends. The CDR3 spans 16 residues. Per germline, CDR1 MGHRA and CDR2 YSYEKL. The CDR3 loop is CASSRRHVDRADTQYF. In DNA form, the CDR3 reads TGCGCCAGCAGCCGTCGCCACGTAGATAGGGCAGATACGCAGTATTTT.

V gene TRBV27 combines with J gene TRBJ1-2; 9 bases map to TRBD1. This CDR3 has 14 amino acids. Germline V lookup: CDR1 MNHEY, CDR2 SMNVEV (reference sequence). V gave up 6 bases and J gave up 6 bases; unmatched junction bases: 8. The CDR3 coding sequence is TGTGCCAGCAGCCCTGGACAGGGGAGGAATGGCTACACCTTC. Translating gives CASSPGQGRNGYTF.

There are many counts of this clonotype. V is TRBV11-2 and J is TRBJ2-2; 7 nucleotides agree with TRBD1. Germline assignment: CDR1 SGHAT and CDR2 FQNNGV. Trimming took 5 bases from V and 5 from J; bases not matched to a gene: 8. The CDR3 has 15 residues. CDR3 sequence: CASSQPGTDTGELFF. The CDR3, as DNA: TGTGCCAGCAGCCAGCCCGGGACAGATACCGGGGAGCTGTTTTTT.

In its sample, this clonotype was seen many times. This chain links TRBV4-3 with TRBJ2-5, with 10 bases aligning to TRBD2. CDR3 length equals 16 residues. Germline V gene lookup returns CDR1 LGHNA and CDR2 YSLEER. J lost 9 bases, V lost 0 bases, and 10 bases had no gene match. Here the CDR3 reads CASSQDVTSGKSAQYF. The CDR3 coding sequence is TGCGCCAGCAGCCAAGATGTTACTAGCGGGAAATCGGCCCAGTACTTC.

The chain joins TRBV20-1 to TRBJ2-2; 12 positions match TRBD2. The germline V gene has CDR1 DFQATT and CDR2 SNEGSKA (reference sequence). The CDR3 is 18 amino acids. V trimming: 4 bases; J trimming: 4 bases; junction bases outside the gene matches: 13. Here the CDR3 reads CSATSLGLAGSPTGELFF. The CDR3 DNA sequence: TGCAGTGCTACTAGCCTCGGACTAGCGGGATCCCCCACCGGGGAGCTGTTTTTT.